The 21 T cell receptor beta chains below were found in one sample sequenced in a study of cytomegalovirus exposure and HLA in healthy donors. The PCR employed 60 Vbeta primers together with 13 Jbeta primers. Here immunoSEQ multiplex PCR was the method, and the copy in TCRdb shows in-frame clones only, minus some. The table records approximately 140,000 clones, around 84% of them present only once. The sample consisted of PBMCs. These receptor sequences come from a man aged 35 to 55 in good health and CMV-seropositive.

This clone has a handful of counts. CDR3 nucleotides: TGTGCCAGCAGAGACAGGGGGGAGACCCAGTACTTC. This encodes CASRDRGETQYF. The rearrangement uses TRBV2 and TRBJ2-5; 9 bases map to TRBD1. Germline loops: CDR1 SNHLY, CDR2 FYNNEI. The CDR3 sequence is 12 residues long. The trim removed 6 bases at V and 5 bases at J, leaving 1 base unmatched.

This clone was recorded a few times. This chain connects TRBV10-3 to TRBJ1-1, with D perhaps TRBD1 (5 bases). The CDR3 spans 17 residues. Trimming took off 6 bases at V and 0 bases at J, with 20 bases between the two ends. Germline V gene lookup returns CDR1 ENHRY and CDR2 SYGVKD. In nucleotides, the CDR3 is TGTGCCATCAGCGAGAGGGTAGGGGCCGACTTGAACACTGAAGCTTTCTTT. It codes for CAISERVGADLNTEAFF.

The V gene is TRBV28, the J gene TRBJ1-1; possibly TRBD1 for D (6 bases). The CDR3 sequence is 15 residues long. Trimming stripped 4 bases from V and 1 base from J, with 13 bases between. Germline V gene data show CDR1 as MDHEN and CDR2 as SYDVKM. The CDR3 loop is CASSSATGKNTEAFF. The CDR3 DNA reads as TGTGCCAGCAGTTCAGCGACAGGTAAGAACACTGAAGCTTTCTTT.

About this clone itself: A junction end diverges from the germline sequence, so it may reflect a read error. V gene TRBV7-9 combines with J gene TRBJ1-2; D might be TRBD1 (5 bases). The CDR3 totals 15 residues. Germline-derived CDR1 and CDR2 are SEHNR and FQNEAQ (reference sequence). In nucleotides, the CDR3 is TGTTCCAGCAGCTTAGAGGCAGGGAAAGGCTCTGGCTACACCTTC. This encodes CSSSLEAGKGSGYTF.

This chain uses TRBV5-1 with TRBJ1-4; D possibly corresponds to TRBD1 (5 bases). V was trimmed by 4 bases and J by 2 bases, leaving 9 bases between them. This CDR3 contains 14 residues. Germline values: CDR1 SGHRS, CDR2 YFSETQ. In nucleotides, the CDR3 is TGCGCCAGCAGCGTGACAGTTACTAATGAAAAACTGTTTTTT. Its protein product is CASSVTVTNEKLFF.

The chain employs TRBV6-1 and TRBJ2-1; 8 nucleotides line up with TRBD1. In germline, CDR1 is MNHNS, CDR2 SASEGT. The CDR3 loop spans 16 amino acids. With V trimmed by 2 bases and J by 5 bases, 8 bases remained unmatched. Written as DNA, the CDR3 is TGTGCCAGCAGTGAATCCCGCAGGGGGCTCGACAATGAGCAGTTCTTC. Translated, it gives CASSESRRGLDNEQFF.

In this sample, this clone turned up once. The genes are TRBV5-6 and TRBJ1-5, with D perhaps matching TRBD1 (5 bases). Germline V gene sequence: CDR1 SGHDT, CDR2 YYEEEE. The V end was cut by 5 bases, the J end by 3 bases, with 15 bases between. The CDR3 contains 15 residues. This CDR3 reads CASSWGGAHNQPQHF. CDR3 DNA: TGTGCCAGCAGTTGGGGAGGGGCCCACAATCAGCCCCAGCATTTT.

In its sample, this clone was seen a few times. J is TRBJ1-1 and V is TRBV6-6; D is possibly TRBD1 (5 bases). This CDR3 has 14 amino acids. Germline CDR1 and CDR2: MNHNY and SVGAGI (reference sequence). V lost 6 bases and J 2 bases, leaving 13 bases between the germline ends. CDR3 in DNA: TGTGCCAGCAGCAGCGGGGGTTCAAACACTGAAGCTTTCTTT. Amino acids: CASSSGGSNTEAFF.

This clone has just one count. For the CDR3, the DNA is TGTGCCAGCAGTGGACTAGCGGTCACCGGGGAGCTGTTTTTT. Encoded protein: CASSGLAVTGELFF. The rearrangement uses TRBV28 and TRBJ2-2; TRBD2 matches 10 bases. The CDR3 runs 14 residues. CDR1 and CDR2 from the germline V gene are MDHEN and SYDVKM. The J segment lost 4 bases and the V segment lost 5 bases, leaving 1 base of the junction unmatched. The variable domain in full, completed from reference TRBV28 and TRBJ2-2, reads DVKVTQSSRYLVKRTGEKVFLECVQDMDHENMFWYRQDPGLGLRLIYFSYDVKMKEKGDIPEGYSVSREKKERFSLILESASTNQTSMYLCASSGLAVTGELFFGEGSRLTVL.

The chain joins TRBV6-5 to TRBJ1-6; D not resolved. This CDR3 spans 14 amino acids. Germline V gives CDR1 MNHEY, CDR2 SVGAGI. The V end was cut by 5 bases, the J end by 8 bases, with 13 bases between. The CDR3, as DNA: TGTGCCAGCAGTGGACTCTACGCTGATTCACCCCTCCACTTT. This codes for CASSGLYADSPLHF.

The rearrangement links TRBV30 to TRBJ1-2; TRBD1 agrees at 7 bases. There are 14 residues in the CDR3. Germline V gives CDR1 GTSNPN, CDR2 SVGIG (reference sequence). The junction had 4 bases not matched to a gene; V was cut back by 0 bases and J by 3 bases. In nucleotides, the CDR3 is TGTGCCTGGAGTGTACGTGGACAGGACTATGGCTACACCTTC. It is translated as CAWSVRGQDYGYTF. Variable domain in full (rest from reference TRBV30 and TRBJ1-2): SQTIHQWPATLVQPVGSPLSLECTVEGTSNPNLYWYRQAAGRGLQLLFYSVGIGQISSEVPQNLSASRPQDRQFILSSKKLLLSDSGFYLCAWSVRGQDYGYTFGSGTRLTVV.

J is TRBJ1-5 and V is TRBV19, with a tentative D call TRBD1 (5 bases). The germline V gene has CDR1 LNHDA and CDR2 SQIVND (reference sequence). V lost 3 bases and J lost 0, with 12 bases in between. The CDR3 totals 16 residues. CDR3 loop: CASSMAQGGSNQPQHF. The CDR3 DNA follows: TGTGCCAGTAGTATGGCCCAGGGAGGTAGCAATCAGCCCCAGCATTTT.

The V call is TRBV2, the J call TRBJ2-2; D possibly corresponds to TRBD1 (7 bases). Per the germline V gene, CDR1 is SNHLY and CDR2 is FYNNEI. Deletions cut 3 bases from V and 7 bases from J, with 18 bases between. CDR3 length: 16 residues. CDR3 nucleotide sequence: TGTGCCAGCAGTGACGGCAGGGGGGAACGGTTCGGGGAGCTGTTTTTT. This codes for CASSDGRGERFGELFF.

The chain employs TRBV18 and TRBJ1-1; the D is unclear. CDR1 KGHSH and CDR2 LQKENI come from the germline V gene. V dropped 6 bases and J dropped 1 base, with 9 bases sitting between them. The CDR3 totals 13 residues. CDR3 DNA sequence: TGTGCCAGCTCCGCGGGCGAGAACACTGAAGCTTTCTTT. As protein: CASSAGENTEAFF.

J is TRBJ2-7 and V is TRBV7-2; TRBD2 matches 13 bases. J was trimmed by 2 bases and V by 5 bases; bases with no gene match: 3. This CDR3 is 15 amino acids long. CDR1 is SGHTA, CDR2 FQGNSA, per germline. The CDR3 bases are TGTGCCAGCAGCCCGGGACTAGCGGGAACCTACGAGCAGTACTTC. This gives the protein CASSPGLAGTYEQYF. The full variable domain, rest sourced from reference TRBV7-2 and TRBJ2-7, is GAGVSQSPSNKVTEKGKDVELRCDPISGHTALYWYRQSLGQGLEFLIYFQGNSAPDKSGLPSDRFSAERTGGSVSTLTIQRTQQEDSAVYLCASSPGLAGTYEQYFGPGTRLTVT.

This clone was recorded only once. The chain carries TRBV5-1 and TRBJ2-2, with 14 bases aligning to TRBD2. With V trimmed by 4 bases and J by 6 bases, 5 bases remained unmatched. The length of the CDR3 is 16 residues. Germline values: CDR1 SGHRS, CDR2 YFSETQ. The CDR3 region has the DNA TGCGCCAGCAGCATTCAGACTAGCGGGAGGGCCGGGGAGCTGTTTTTT. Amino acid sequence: CASSIQTSGRAGELFF.

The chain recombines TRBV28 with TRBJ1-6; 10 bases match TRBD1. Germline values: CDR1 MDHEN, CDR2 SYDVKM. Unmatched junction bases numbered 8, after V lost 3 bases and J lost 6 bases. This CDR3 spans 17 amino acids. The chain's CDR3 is CASSFSGQGRSNSPLHF. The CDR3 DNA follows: TGTGCCAGCAGTTTTTCGGGACAGGGGAGATCTAATTCACCCCTCCACTTT.

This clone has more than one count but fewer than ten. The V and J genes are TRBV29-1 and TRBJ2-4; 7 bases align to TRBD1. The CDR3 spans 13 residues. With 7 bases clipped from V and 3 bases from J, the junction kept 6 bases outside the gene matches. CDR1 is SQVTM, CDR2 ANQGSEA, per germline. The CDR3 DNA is TGCAGCGCGACAGGGACGGACAAAAACATTCAGTACTTC. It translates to CSATGTDKNIQYF.

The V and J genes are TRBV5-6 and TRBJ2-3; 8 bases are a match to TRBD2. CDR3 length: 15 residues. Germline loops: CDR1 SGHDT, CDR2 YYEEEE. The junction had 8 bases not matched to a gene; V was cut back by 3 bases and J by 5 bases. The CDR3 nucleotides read TGTGCCAGCAGCTCTTTAGCGGGGTCAGGAGATACGCAGTATTTT. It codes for CASSSLAGSGDTQYF.

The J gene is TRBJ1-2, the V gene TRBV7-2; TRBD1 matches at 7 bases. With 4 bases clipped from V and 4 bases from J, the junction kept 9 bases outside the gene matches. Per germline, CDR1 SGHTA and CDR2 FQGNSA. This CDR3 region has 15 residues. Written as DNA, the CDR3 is TGTGCCAGCAGCTCAACCGACAGGGCCTTCTATGGCTACACCTTC. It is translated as CASSSTDRAFYGYTF.

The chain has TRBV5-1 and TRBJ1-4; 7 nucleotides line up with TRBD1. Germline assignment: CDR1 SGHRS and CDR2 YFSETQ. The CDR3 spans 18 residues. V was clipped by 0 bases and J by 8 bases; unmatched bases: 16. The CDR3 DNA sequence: TGCGCCAGCAGCTTGGGGGACAGAATGACGATCCCGGGAGAAAAACTGTTTTTT. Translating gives CASSLGDRMTIPGEKLFF.